Following are 11 T cell receptor beta chains from one sample sequenced in a study of shared clonotypes between healthy human individuals. Generated by immunoSEQ multiplex PCR, the TCRdb table keeps only in-frame clones and is missing some. This table holds a few million clones, over 90% found once. The sequencing sample was made of naive CD4+ T cells from PBMCs. The subset denotes: CD45RA+ positively selected. The receptors here all came from a man between 18 and 29 years old in good health. Some clones in this sample may be carry-over from other donors' samples.

As regards this clone: This same CDR3 is encoded by further DNA sequences in the sample. The chain recombines TRBV5-1 with TRBJ2-1; 12 bases are shared with TRBD2. Germline lookup yields CDR1 SGHRS and CDR2 YFSETQ. V gave up 3 bases and J gave up 4 bases; unmatched junction bases: 2. CDR3 length equals 15 residues. The CDR3 spells CASSSGTSGYNEQFF. The CDR3 DNA reads as TGCGCCAGCAGCTCCGGGACTAGCGGGTACAATGAGCAGTTCTTC.

The chain links TRBV11-2 to TRBJ1-3; D is uncertain. Germline V lookup: CDR1 SGHAT, CDR2 FQNNGV. This CDR3 contains 16 residues. V dropped 8 bases and J dropped 4 bases, with 21 bases sitting between them. CDR3 sequence reads: CASALRRSQTGNTIYF. The CDR3 nucleotides are TGTGCCAGCGCACTCCGGCGTTCCCAAACCGGAAACACCATATATTTT.

The chain uses TRBV27 and TRBJ1-1, with a possible D match to TRBD1 (5 bases). Per the germline V gene, CDR1 is MNHEY and CDR2 is SMNVEV (reference sequence). This CDR3 has 9 amino acids. CDR3 bases: TGTCCAGGGTACACTGAAGCTTTCTTT. Protein sequence: CPGYTEAFF.

This chain uses TRBV4-1 with TRBJ1-1; no definite D call. The CDR3 runs 14 residues. In germline, CDR1 is MGHRA, CDR2 YSYEKL. Trimming removed 4 bases from V and 0 bases from J, with 9 bases in between. DNA for the CDR3: TGCGCCAGCAGCCTCAGACTTCTGAACACTGAAGCTTTCTTT. The encoded protein is CASSLRLLNTEAFF.

J is TRBJ1-1 and V is TRBV5-1; tentative D call: TRBD1 (5 bases). Germline CDR1 is SGHRS and CDR2 is YFSETQ. V lost 0 bases and J lost 4, with 13 bases in between. CDR3 length: 15 residues. Written as DNA, the CDR3 is TGCGCCAGCAGCTTGGTTGGGGGTTCCGGCACTGAAGCTTTCTTT. This gives the protein CASSLVGGSGTEAFF.

V usage is TRBV27 and J usage is TRBJ2-7, with 7 positions matching TRBD2. The length of the CDR3 is 16 residues. V was clipped by 1 base and J by 4 bases; unmatched bases: 10. From germline, CDR1 is MNHEY and CDR2 SMNVEV (reference sequence). The CDR3 DNA is TGTGCCAGCAGTTTATATGGGAGGGCCCCCGAGTACGAGCAGTACTTC. This gives the protein CASSLYGRAPEYEQYF.

The V gene is TRBV27, the J gene TRBJ2-7, with no clear D. V was trimmed by 2 bases and J by 0 bases, leaving 17 bases between them. Germline CDR1 MNHEY, CDR2 SMNVEV (reference sequence). CDR3 length: 17 amino acids. This chain's CDR3 is CASSLLSSQGISYEQYF. The CDR3 DNA reads TGTGCCAGCAGTTTACTCTCGTCTCAAGGGATCTCCTACGAGCAGTACTTC.

This chain links TRBV18 with TRBJ2-5; D is perhaps TRBD1 (6 bases). CDR1 is KGHSH and CDR2 is LQKENI in the germline V gene. The length of the CDR3 is 15 residues. V was shortened by 3 bases and J by 5 bases, with 16 bases between the two germline ends. The CDR3 nucleotides read TGTGCCAGCTCACCTTCCGGGGCCCAGGGGGAGACCCAGTACTTC. Its translation: CASSPSGAQGETQYF.

This sequence joins TRBV28 and TRBJ1-1, with D hard to call. This CDR3 has 14 residues. The V gene's germline CDR1 is MDHEN and CDR2 SYDVKM. Trimming cost V 2 bases and J 5 bases, with 12 bases left between them. The CDR3 coding sequence is TGTGCCAGCAGTTTAAACTTGGGATGGACTGAAGCTTTCTTT. This gives the protein CASSLNLGWTEAFF. Together with reference TRBV28 and TRBJ1-1, the CDR3 gives the full variable domain: DVKVTQSSRYLVKRTGEKVFLECVQDMDHENMFWYRQDPGLGLRLIYFSYDVKMKEKGDIPEGYSVSREKKERFSLILESASTNQTSMYLCASSLNLGWTEAFFGQGTRLTVV.

This chain links TRBV5-1 with TRBJ2-1, with unresolved D. Per germline, CDR1 SGHRS and CDR2 YFSETQ. V dropped 4 bases and J dropped 5 bases, with 4 bases sitting between them. The CDR3 sequence is 11 residues long. CDR3 loop: CASSHNNEQFF. CDR3 DNA sequence: TGCGCCAGCAGCCACAACAATGAGCAGTTCTTC.

The chain carries TRBV28 and TRBJ2-5; 11 positions agree with TRBD1. Looked up from germline, CDR1 is MDHEN and CDR2 is SYDVKM. The J segment lost 5 bases and the V segment lost 6 bases, leaving 8 bases of the junction unmatched. CDR3 length equals 15 residues. The CDR3 protein is CASSTGTGGKETQYF. Written as DNA, the CDR3 is TGTGCCAGCAGCACCGGGACAGGGGGTAAGGAGACCCAGTACTTC.